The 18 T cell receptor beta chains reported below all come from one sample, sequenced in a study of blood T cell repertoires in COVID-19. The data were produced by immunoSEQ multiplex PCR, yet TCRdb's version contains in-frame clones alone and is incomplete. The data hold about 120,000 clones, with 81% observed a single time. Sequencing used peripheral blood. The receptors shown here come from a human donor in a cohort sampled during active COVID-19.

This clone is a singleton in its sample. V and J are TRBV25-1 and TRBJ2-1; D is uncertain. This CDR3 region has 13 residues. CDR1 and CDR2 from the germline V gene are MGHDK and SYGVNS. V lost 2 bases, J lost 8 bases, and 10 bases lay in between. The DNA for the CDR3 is TGTGCCAGCAGTGAAACCCCTAGTTATGAGCAGTTCTTC. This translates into CASSETPSYEQFF.

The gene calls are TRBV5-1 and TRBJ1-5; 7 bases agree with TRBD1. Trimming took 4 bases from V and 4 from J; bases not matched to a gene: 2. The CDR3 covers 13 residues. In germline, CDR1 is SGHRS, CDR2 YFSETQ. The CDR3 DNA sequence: TGCGCCAGCAGCGAGGGACAGAATCAGCCCCAGCATTTT. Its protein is CASSEGQNQPQHF.

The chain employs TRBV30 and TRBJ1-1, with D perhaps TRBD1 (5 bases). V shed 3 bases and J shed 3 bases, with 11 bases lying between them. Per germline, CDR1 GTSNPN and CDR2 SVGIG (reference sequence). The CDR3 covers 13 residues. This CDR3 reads CAWREGAHTEAFF. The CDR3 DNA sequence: TGTGCCTGGAGGGAAGGGGCGCACACTGAAGCTTTCTTT.

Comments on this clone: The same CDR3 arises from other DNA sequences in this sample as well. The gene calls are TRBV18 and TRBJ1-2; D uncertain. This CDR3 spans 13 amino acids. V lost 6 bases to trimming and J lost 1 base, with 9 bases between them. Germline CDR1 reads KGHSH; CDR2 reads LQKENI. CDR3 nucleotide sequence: TGTGCCAGCTCCCCCCGGGATAACTATGGCTACACCTTC. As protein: CASSPRDNYGYTF.

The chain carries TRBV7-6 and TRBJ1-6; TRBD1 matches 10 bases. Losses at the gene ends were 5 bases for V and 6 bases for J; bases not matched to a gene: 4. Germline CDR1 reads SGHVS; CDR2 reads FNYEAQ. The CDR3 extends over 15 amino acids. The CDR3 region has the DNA TGTGCCAGCAGCCCACGGACAGGGGGTAATTCACCCCTCCACTTT. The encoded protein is CASSPRTGGNSPLHF.

The CDR3 coding sequence is TGTGCCAGTAAAGTGGCTTGGAACACTGAAGCTTTCTTT. As protein: CASKVAWNTEAFF. The V gene is TRBV19, the J gene TRBJ1-1, with D uncertain. The CDR3 covers 13 residues. The germline CDR1 and CDR2 sequences are LNHDA and SQIVND (reference sequence). V gave up 7 bases and J gave up 1 base, with 10 bases separating them.

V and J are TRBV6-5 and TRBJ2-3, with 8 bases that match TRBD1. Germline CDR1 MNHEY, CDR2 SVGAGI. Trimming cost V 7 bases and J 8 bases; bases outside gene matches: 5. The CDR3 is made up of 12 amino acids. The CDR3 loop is CASIGQGRTQYF. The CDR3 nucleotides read TGTGCCAGCATCGGACAGGGCCGTACGCAGTATTTT.

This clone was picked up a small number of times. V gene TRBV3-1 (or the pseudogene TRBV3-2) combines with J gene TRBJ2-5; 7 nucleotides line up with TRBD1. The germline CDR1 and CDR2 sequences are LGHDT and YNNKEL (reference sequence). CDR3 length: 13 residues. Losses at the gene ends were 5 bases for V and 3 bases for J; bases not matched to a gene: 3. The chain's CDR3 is CASSLDREETQYF. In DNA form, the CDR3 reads TGTGCCAGCAGCTTAGACAGGGAAGAGACCCAGTACTTC.

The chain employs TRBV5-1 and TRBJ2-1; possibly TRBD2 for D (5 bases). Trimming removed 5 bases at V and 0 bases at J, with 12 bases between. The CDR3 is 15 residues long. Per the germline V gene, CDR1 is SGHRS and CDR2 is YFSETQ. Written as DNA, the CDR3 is TGCGCCAGCAGGGAGCGGACGAGCTCCTACAATGAGCAGTTCTTC. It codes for CASRERTSSYNEQFF. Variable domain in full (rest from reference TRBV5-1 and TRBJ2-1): KAGVTQTPRYLIKTRGQQVTLSCSPISGHRSVSWYQQTPGQGLQFLFEYFSETQRNKGNFPGRFSGRQFSNSRSEMNVSTLELGDSALYLCASRERTSSYNEQFFGPGTRLTVL.

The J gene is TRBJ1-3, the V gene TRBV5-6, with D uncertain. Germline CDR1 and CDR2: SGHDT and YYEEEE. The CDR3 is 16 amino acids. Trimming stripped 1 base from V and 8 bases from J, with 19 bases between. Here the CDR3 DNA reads TGTGCCAGCAGCTTGATGGGCGGGCAGTCCGGGTACACCATATATTTT. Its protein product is CASSLMGGQSGYTIYF.

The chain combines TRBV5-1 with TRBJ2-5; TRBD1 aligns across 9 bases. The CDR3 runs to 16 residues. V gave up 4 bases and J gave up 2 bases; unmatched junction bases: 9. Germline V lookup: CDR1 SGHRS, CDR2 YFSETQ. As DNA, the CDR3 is TGCGCCAGCAGCAACACCGGGACAGGGAGACAAGAGACCCAGTACTTC. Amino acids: CASSNTGTGRQETQYF.

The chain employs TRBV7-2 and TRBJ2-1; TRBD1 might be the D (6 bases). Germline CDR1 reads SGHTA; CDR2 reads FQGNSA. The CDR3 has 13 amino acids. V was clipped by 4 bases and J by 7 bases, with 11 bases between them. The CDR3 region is CASSSLRGNEQFF. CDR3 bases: TGTGCCAGCAGCTCGCTCAGGGGAAATGAGCAGTTCTTC.

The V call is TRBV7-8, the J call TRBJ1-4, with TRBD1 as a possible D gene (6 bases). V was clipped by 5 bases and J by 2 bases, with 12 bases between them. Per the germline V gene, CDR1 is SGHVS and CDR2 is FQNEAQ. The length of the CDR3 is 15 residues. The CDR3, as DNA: TGTGCCAGCAGCCGGTATACAGGGACTAATGAAAAACTGTTTTTT. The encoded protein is CASSRYTGTNEKLFF.

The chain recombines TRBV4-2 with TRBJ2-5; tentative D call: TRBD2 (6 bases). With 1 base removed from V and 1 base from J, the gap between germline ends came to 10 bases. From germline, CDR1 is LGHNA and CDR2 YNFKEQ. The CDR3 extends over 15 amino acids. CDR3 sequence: CASSQVGEAQETQYF. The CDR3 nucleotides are TGTGCCAGCAGCCAAGTTGGGGAGGCCCAAGAGACCCAGTACTTC.

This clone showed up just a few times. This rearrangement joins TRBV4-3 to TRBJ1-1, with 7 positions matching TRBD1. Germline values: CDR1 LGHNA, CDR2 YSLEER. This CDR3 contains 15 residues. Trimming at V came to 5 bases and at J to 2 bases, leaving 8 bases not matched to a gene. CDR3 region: CASSSPGQTNTEAFF. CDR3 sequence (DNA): TGCGCCAGCAGCTCGCCGGGACAGACAAACACTGAAGCTTTCTTT.

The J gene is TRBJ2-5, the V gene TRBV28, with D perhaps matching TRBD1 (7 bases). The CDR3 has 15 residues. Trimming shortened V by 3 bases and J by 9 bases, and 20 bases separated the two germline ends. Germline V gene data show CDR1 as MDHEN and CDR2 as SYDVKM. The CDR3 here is CASSFEAGGSGAQYF. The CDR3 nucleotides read TGTGCCAGCAGTTTTGAGGCAGGGGGGTCCGGGGCCCAGTACTTC. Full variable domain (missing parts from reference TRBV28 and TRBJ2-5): DVKVTQSSRYLVKRTGEKVFLECVQDMDHENMFWYRQDPGLGLRLIYFSYDVKMKEKGDIPEGYSVSREKKERFSLILESASTNQTSMYLCASSFEAGGSGAQYFGPGTRLLVL.

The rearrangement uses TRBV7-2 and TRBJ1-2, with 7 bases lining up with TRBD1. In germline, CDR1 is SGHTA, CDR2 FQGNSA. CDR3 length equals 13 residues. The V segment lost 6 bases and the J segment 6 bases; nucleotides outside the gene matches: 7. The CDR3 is CASSRTRGDGYTF. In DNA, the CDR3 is TGTGCCAGCAGTCGGACCAGGGGGGATGGCTACACCTTC.

CDR3 region: CASSYATGPRWAEAFF. For the CDR3, the DNA is TGTGCCAGCAGTTACGCGACGGGTCCACGATGGGCTGAAGCTTTCTTT. The genes are TRBV6-5 and TRBJ1-1; no reliable D call. Trimming cost V 2 bases and J 6 bases, with 19 bases left between them. The CDR3 runs to 16 residues. Germline CDR1 MNHEY, CDR2 SVGAGI.